These 20 T cell receptor beta chains came from one sample sequenced in a study of T cell responses to AZD1222 COVID-19 vaccine. Clones were read by immunoSEQ multiplex PCR, and TCRdb kept only the in-frame ones, dropping some. The sample records 150,000 to 200,000 clones, just under 95% being singletons. The sequencing here drew on peripheral blood, taken on day 0 of AZD1222 vaccination. The receptors here all came from an adult in good health.

The rearrangement links TRBV3-1 (or the pseudogene TRBV3-2) to TRBJ2-1; no firm D call. Germline V gene lookup returns CDR1 LGHDT and CDR2 YNNKEL (reference sequence). This CDR3 region has 13 residues. V gave up 4 bases and J gave up 8 bases, with 12 bases separating them. CDR3 bases: TGTGCCAGCAGCCCAGGTGCGAGGTATGAGCAGTTCTTC. This gives the protein CASSPGARYEQFF.

This clone was recorded a few times. The chain recombines TRBV24-1 with TRBJ1-5; 11 nucleotides align to TRBD1. The ends lost 3 bases at V and 7 bases at J; junction bases unmatched: 7. CDR3 length equals 16 residues. Germline V CDR1 and CDR2: KGHDR, SFDVKD. CDR3 sequence reads: CATSDRDRGAGQPQHF. As DNA, the CDR3 is TGTGCCACCAGTGATAGGGACAGGGGGGCAGGGCAGCCCCAGCATTTT.

This clone appeared once. This chain joins TRBV2 and TRBJ1-1; 10 nucleotides align to TRBD1. CDR3 length equals 15 residues. The germline CDR1 and CDR2 sequences are SNHLY and FYNNEI. V trimming: 4 bases; J trimming: 4 bases; junction bases outside the gene matches: 6. The CDR3 DNA reads as TGTGCCAGCAGTGGTAGACAGGGGGCGTTCACTGAAGCTTTCTTT. Its translation is CASSGRQGAFTEAFF.

This clone was observed a single time. V gene TRBV7-2 combines with J gene TRBJ2-7; the D gene is possibly TRBD2 (6 bases). The V end lost 1 base, the J end lost 1 base, and 8 bases lay between the germline ends. The CDR3 runs 14 residues. Germline V gene sequence: CDR1 SGHTA, CDR2 FQGNSA. This chain's CDR3 is CASSLGGTSYEQYF. The CDR3 DNA follows: TGTGCCAGCAGCTTAGGGGGGACTTCCTACGAGCAGTACTTC.

This rearrangement joins TRBV7-9 to TRBJ2-1; no clear D. The V end was cut by 3 bases, the J end by 5 bases, with 8 bases between. There are 13 residues in the CDR3. Germline values: CDR1 SEHNR, CDR2 FQNEAQ (reference sequence). The CDR3 DNA follows: TGTGCCAGCAGCTTCTATCTTAACAATGAGCAGTTCTTC. Its translation is CASSFYLNNEQFF.

This clone occurred once. The CDR3 DNA is TGTGCCAGCAGTATCGACTGGGTCACCGGGGAGCTGTTTTTT. Residues: CASSIDWVTGELFF. The rearrangement links TRBV6-2 or TRBV6-3 to TRBJ2-2; unclear D gene. Germline V gene sequence: CDR1 MNHEY, CDR2 SVGEGT. V was pared by 5 bases and J by 4 bases, with 11 bases between. CDR3 size: 14 residues.

V usage is TRBV5-5 and J usage is TRBJ1-4; 7 bases are shared with TRBD1. The CDR3 covers 14 residues. Germline V gene lookup returns CDR1 SGHKS and CDR2 YYEKEE (reference sequence). V lost 2 bases to trimming and J lost 8 bases; unmatched junction nucleotides: 6. Here the CDR3 DNA reads TGTGCCAGCAGCTTCAGACAGGGTGGAGAAAAACTGTTTTTT. Its protein product is CASSFRQGGEKLFF.

The count of this clone is one. The chain employs TRBV7-8 and TRBJ1-1; D gene uncertain. Germline V gives CDR1 SGHVS, CDR2 FQNEAQ. The length of the CDR3 is 12 residues. Trimming removed 5 bases at V and 2 bases at J, with 6 bases between. The CDR3 DNA is TGTGCCAGCAGCCGCGTCAACACTGAAGCTTTCTTT. Amino acids: CASSRVNTEAFF.

The rearrangement uses TRBV7-2 and TRBJ2-1; a weak D match, TRBD1 (6 bases). The CDR3 contains 14 residues. Trimming cost V 3 bases and J 4 bases, with 10 bases left between them. CDR1 and CDR2 (germline): SGHTA, FQGNSA. CDR3: CASSFQGSYNEQFF. DNA of the CDR3: TGTGCCAGCAGCTTTCAGGGGTCTTACAATGAGCAGTTCTTC. The variable domain in full, completed from reference TRBV7-2 and TRBJ2-1, reads GAGVSQSPSNKVTEKGKDVELRCDPISGHTALYWYRQSLGQGLEFLIYFQGNSAPDKSGLPSDRFSAERTGGSVSTLTIQRTQQEDSAVYLCASSFQGSYNEQFFGPGTRLTVL.

This chain connects TRBV27 to TRBJ1-2; D is unclear. The CDR3 is made up of 14 amino acids. Per germline, CDR1 MNHEY and CDR2 SMNVEV (reference sequence). Deletions cut 0 bases from V and 4 bases from J, with 9 bases between. Here the CDR3 DNA reads TGTGCCAGCAGTTTATCGAAGGCTGGCTATGGCTACACCTTC. Protein sequence: CASSLSKAGYGYTF.

The chain uses TRBV27 and TRBJ1-2, with 10 bases identical to TRBD1. The CDR3 sequence is 12 residues long. The germline V gene encodes CDR1 MNHEY and CDR2 SMNVEV (reference sequence). With 6 bases clipped from V and 6 bases from J, the junction kept 1 base outside the gene matches. The CDR3 region is CASRTGGDGYTF. The CDR3 nucleotides read TGTGCCAGCAGGACAGGGGGCGATGGCTACACCTTC.

The chain links TRBV29-1 to TRBJ2-7; D uncertain. The CDR3 is made up of 12 amino acids. Trimming pared 0 bases from V and 9 bases from J, leaving 12 bases between. Germline V lookup: CDR1 SQVTM, CDR2 ANQGSEA. CDR3 DNA: TGCAGCGTTGAAGATCGTAGAGGAAGGCAGTACTTC. It translates to CSVEDRRGRQYF.

The chain is built from TRBV6-5 and TRBJ2-7; 7 bases agree with TRBD1. The J segment lost 0 bases and the V segment lost 4 bases, leaving 6 bases of the junction unmatched. CDR1 is MNHEY, CDR2 SVGAGI, per germline. This CDR3 has 15 amino acids. CDR3 protein: CASSLYRDSSYEQYF. The CDR3 DNA sequence: TGTGCCAGCAGTTTATACCGGGACAGCTCCTACGAGCAGTACTTC.

The V call is TRBV4-3, the J call TRBJ2-1, with 10 bases that match TRBD2. Germline CDR1 LGHNA, CDR2 YSLEER. The trim removed 0 bases at V and 7 bases at J, leaving 6 bases unmatched. CDR3 size: 16 residues. The DNA for the CDR3 is TGCGCCAGCAGCCAAGAGCGTAGTAGCGGGAGGAATGAGCAGTTCTTC. Its translation is CASSQERSSGRNEQFF.

The chain combines TRBV5-1 with TRBJ2-5, with D possibly being TRBD1 (6 bases). CDR1 and CDR2 (germline): SGHRS, YFSETQ. The CDR3 spans 14 residues. The V gene lost 9 bases and the J gene lost 5 bases, with 20 bases spanning the gap. CDR3 DNA sequence: TGCGCCACTTCTACAACAGGGCCTGGGGAGACCCAGTACTTC. Encoded protein: CATSTTGPGETQYF.

V is TRBV2 and J is TRBJ2-3, with TRBD2 matching 11 bases. CDR3 length equals 15 residues. After removal of 5 bases from V and 6 bases from J, the junction contained 7 bases not matched to a gene. The germline gives CDR1 SNHLY, CDR2 FYNNEI. The CDR3 DNA reads TGTGCCAGCAGTTTTTCTAGCGGGGGGACGGATACGCAGTATTTT. Protein product: CASSFSSGGTDTQYF.

The rearrangement uses TRBV15 and TRBJ2-7; D uncertain. This CDR3 is 15 amino acids long. Looked up from germline, CDR1 is LNHNV and CDR2 is YYDKDF (reference sequence). The V end was cut by 0 bases, the J end by 2 bases, with 11 bases between. CDR3 DNA sequence: TGTGCCACCAGCAGAGATAGGGCGGCTCCCTACGAGCAGTACTTC. Encoded protein: CATSRDRAAPYEQYF.

The CDR3 DNA follows: TGTGCCAGCAGCTTGTCTGGACTGATGAACTCCTACGAGCAGTACTTC. Residues: CASSLSGLMNSYEQYF. The chain is built from TRBV5-4 and TRBJ2-7, with TRBD2 as a possible D gene (5 bases). Germline CDR1 and CDR2: SGHNT and YYREEE (reference sequence). There are 16 residues in the CDR3. V was pared by 1 base and J by 0 bases, with 14 bases between.

This sequence joins TRBV7-9 and TRBJ2-2; TRBD2 matches at 12 bases. The CDR3 is 19 amino acids. Per germline, CDR1 SEHNR and CDR2 FQNEAQ (reference sequence). V lost 5 bases and J lost 2; bases outside the gene matches: 12. The CDR3 DNA reads as TGTGCCAGCAGCCCTGGAGGGACTAGCGGGCTATTTAACACCGGGGAGCTGTTTTTT. It specifies CASSPGGTSGLFNTGELFF.

This clone appeared a few times. The chain joins TRBV12-3 or TRBV12-4 to TRBJ2-7; tentatively, D is TRBD1 (5 bases). The CDR3 consists of 13 residues. Trimming pared 3 bases from V and 4 bases from J, leaving 10 bases between. The CDR3 sequence: CASSLGRAYEQYF. As DNA, the CDR3 is TGTGCCAGCAGTTTGGGCAGGGCATACGAGCAGTACTTC.